This TCR beta chain appears in the sequencing data of a study of blood T cells in healthy people across ages. This CDR3 spans 13 amino acids. V shed 4 bases and J 5 bases; nucleotides not matched to a gene: 7. Germline CDR1 SQVTM, CDR2 ANQGSEA. A minimum of 6 micrograms of total RNA was extracted per sample. In its sample, this clonotype was seen many times. Using a J-beta primer mix together with a sample-barcoded 5' primer, a second PCR was run for roughly 7 to 12 cycles. From the 5' RACE reads, TCRdb called clonotypes with MiXCR, one entry per CDR3 protein. The sample carries more than 1,400,000 distinct CDR3 sequences, approximately 42% recorded once.

The sequencing input was blood. This chain connects TRBV29-1 to TRBJ2-5, with 7 bases lining up with TRBD1. The source is a young woman in good health. The CDR3 nucleotides are TGCAGCGTTGTTGCAGGGGGAGACGAGACCCAGTACTTC. This gives the protein CSVVAGGDETQYF.